The clone carrying this T cell receptor beta chain was seen only a few times. Its antigen is still unknown. Via MiXCR, TCRdb re-called the 5' RACE reads, giving one row per CDR3 protein. The data hold around 490,000 distinct CDR3 sequences, with roughly 15% observed a single time. This sample is part of a study of identical twins. Findings and caveats of the study: Invariant MAIT and iNKT cells may have partly biased zero-insertion analyses. Conclusions rested on cross-sectional statistics rather than following the same donors.

V lost 0 bases, J lost 0 bases, and 8 bases lay in between. Per germline, CDR1 MNHEY and CDR2 SVGAGI. This CDR3 spans 15 amino acids. Separately, the same data were catalogued under a study of yellow fever vaccine responses in identical twins. This second study notes: Reportedly, twins' vaccine T cell responses looked partly convergent and partly personalized.

The V gene is TRBV6-5, the J gene TRBJ1-1, with D unresolved. Source material: CD4+ T cells sorted from blood. The TCR comes from a woman aged 18-35 years in good health. In DNA, the CDR3 is TGTGCCAGCAGTTACTCAGGTTACATGAACACTGAAGCTTTCTTT. Its protein product is CASSYSGYMNTEAFF.